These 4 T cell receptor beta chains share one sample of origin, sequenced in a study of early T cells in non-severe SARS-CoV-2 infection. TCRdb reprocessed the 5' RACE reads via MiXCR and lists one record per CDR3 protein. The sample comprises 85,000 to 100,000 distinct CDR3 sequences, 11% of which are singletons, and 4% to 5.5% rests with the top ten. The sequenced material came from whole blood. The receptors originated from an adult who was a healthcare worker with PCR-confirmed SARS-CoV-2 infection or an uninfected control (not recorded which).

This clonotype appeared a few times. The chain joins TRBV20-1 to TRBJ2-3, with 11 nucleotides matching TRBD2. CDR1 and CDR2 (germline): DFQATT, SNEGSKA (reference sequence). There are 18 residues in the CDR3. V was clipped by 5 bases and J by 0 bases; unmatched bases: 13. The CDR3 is CSASSTSGGPPSTDTQYF. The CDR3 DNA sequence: TGCAGTGCTTCATCAACTAGCGGGGGACCCCCTAGCACAGATACGCAGTATTTT.

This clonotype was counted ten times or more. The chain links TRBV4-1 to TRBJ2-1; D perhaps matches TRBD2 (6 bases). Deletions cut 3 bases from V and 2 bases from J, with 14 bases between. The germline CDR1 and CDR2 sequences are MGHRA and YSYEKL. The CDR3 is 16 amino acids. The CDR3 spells CASSQGWGGTYNEQFF. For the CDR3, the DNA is TGCGCCAGCAGCCAGGGGTGGGGCGGGACCTACAATGAGCAGTTCTTC.

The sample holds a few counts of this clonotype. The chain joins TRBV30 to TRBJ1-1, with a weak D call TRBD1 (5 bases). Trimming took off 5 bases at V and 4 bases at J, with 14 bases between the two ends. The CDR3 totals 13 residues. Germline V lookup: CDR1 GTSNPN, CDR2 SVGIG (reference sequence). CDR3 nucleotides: TGTGCCTGGGAGGAAGTTAGGGGCACTGAAGCTTTCTTT. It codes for CAWEEVRGTEAFF.

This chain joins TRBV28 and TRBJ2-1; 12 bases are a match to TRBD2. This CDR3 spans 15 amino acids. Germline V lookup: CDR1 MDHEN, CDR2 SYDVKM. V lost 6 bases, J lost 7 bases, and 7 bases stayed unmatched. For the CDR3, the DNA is TGTGCCAGCAGACTAGCGGGAGGCCCCATTAATGAGCAGTTCTTC. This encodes CASRLAGGPINEQFF.